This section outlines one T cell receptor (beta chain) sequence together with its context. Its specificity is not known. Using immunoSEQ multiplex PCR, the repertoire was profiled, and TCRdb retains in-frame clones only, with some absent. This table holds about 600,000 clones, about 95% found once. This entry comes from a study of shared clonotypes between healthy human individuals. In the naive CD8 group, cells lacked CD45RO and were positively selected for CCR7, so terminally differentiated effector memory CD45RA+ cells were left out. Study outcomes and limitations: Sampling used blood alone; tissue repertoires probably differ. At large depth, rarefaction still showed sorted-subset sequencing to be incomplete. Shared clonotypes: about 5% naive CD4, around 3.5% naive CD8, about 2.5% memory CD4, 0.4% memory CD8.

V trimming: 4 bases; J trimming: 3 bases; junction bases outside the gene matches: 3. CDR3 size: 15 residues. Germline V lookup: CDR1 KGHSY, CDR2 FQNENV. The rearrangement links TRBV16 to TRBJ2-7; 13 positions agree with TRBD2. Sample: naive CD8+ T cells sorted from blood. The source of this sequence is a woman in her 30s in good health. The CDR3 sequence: CASSPRTSGSYEQYF. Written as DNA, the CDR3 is TGTGCCAGCAGCCCAAGGACTAGCGGGAGCTACGAGCAGTACTTC.